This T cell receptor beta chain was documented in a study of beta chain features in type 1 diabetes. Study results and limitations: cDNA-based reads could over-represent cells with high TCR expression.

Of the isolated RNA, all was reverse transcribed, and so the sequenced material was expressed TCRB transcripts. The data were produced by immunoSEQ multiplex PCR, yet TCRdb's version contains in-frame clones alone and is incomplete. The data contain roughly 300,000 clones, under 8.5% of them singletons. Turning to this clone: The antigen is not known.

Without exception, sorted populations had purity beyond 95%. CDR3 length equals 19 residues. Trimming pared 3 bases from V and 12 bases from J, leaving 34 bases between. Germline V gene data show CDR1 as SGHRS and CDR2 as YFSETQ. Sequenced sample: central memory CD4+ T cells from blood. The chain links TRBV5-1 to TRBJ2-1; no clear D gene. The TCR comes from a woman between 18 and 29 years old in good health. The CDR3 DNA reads TGCGCCAGCAGCTCCGTACTCCCCGCAGTATCCGAATCGAGAAGTAGGCAGTTCTTC. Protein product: CASSSVLPAVSESRSRQFF.